The 5 T cell receptor beta chains in this list originate from one sample, sequenced in a study of post-analysis software for immune sequencing data. General study points: Controls showed lower frequencies than patients for 5 or 6 TRBV segments, and TRBV5-6, TRBV5-1 and TRBV20-1 were among these.

Unique molecular identifiers were present in the TCR beta cDNA libraries. Each CDR3 protein gets one entry after TCRdb re-called the PCR reads with MiXCR. This table holds more than 450,000 distinct CDR3 sequences, less than 40% found once. These receptors have no known antigen. Sequencing was carried out using blood. The receptors were sampled from a girl under 18 with multiple sclerosis.

The genes are TRBV9 and TRBJ1-1; D is unclear. Trimming took 0 bases from V and 4 from J, leaving 7 bases between them. The CDR3 length is 13 residues. CDR1 and CDR2 from the germline V gene are SGDLS and YYNGEE. CDR3 protein: CASSVEKGTEAFF. The DNA of the CDR3 is TGTGCCAGCAGCGTAGAGAAAGGCACTGAAGCTTTCTTT.

This clonotype was picked up a small number of times. The chain is built from TRBV20-1 and TRBJ2-3; 9 nucleotides agree with TRBD2. With 6 bases clipped from V and 6 bases from J, the junction kept 7 bases outside the gene matches. Germline CDR1 and CDR2: DFQATT and SNEGSKA (reference sequence). The CDR3 runs 13 residues. This CDR3 is CSADRTSEDTQYF. DNA of the CDR3: TGCAGTGCGGACAGGACTAGCGAGGATACGCAGTATTTT.

The chain recombines TRBV15 with TRBJ2-5; the D is unclear. The length of the CDR3 is 13 residues. Germline loops: CDR1 LNHNV, CDR2 YYDKDF (reference sequence). Trimming shortened V by 2 bases and J by 1 base, and 5 bases separated the two germline ends. This CDR3 is CATSRSSQETQYF. The DNA of the CDR3 is TGTGCCACCAGCAGAAGTTCCCAAGAGACCCAGTACTTC.

J is TRBJ1-1 and V is TRBV4-1, with D maybe TRBD1 (6 bases). The CDR3 loop spans 14 amino acids. Deletions cut 4 bases from V and 1 base from J, with 10 bases between. The germline V gene has CDR1 MGHRA and CDR2 YSYEKL. Here the CDR3 DNA reads TGCGCCAGCAGCCCCCGGGACACGAACACTGAAGCTTTCTTT. It codes for CASSPRDTNTEAFF.

This clonotype turned up a few times. The rearrangement uses TRBV7-3 and TRBJ2-3; no reliable D call. The CDR3 contains 14 residues. The germline V and J ends were trimmed by 4 bases and 7 bases, with 15 bases remaining between them. Germline assignment: CDR1 SGHTA and CDR2 FQGTGA. The CDR3 protein is CASSSLRSSNTQYF. For the CDR3, the DNA is TGTGCCAGCAGCTCCCTGAGGAGCTCTAATACGCAGTATTTT.